The present T cell receptor beta chain was sequenced within a study of Ad26.COV2.S vaccination and SARS-CoV-2 variants. Study-level results: TCR breadth and depth analyses may have underestimated total T cell responses. Breadth measured for non-spike TCRs was similar across vaccine and placebo recipients. Individuals receiving vaccine had higher spike-specific TCR breadth than placebo recipients did. Spike-specific responses of CD8+ and CD4+ T cells were reported to display substantial breadth after vaccination.

Germline V gives CDR1 MNHEY, CDR2 SVGAGI. This CDR3 spans 15 amino acids. V lost 8 bases to trimming and J lost 5 bases, with 22 bases between them. Sample treatment: around 19 received Ad26.COV2.S at low or high dose, single or two shots; 5 received placebo; per-sample allocation not given. Each sample was drawn 63 days after the first injection (of vaccine or placebo). Only in-frame clones appear in the TCRdb table, and some are missing; sequencing was by immunoSEQ multiplex PCR. Among about 680,000 clones, around 89% were seen once, and the ten largest hold about 1.5%. Comments on this clone: Antigen: not known.

Material: peripheral blood, obtained in a trial of Ad26.COV2.S vaccine versus placebo. V usage is TRBV6-5 and J usage is TRBJ2-7, with D possibly called TRBD1 or TRBD2 (6 bases each). The clonotype comes from a person between 18 and 59 years old who received the Ad26.COV2.S COVID-19 vaccine or a placebo. The CDR3 here is CASGSQGPPGDEQYF. As DNA, the CDR3 is TGTGCCAGCGGGTCACAGGGCCCACCGGGGGACGAGCAGTACTTC.